The next 2 T cell receptor beta chains were all read from a single sample in a study of blood T cell repertoires in COVID-19. Data came from immunoSEQ multiplex PCR; TCRdb stores just in-frame clones and leaves some out. This table has a few hundred thousand clones, around 90% appearing once. The source material was peripheral blood. These receptors were obtained from a person aged 18 to 30 with COVID-19, enrolled during active disease.

This chain connects TRBV11-1 to TRBJ2-1; TRBD2 agrees at 10 bases. In germline, CDR1 is SGHAT, CDR2 FQDESV (reference sequence). This CDR3 contains 15 residues. V dropped 3 bases and J dropped 1; count of bases not matched to a gene: 0. The CDR3 loop reads CASSLTSGSYNEQFF. CDR3 sequence (DNA): TGTGCCAGCAGCTTGACTAGCGGGTCCTACAATGAGCAGTTCTTC.

The chain uses TRBV19 and TRBJ1-1; 9 nucleotides agree with TRBD1. Trimming at V came to 7 bases and at J to 4 bases, leaving 1 base not matched to a gene. The CDR3 sequence is 12 residues long. From germline, CDR1 is LNHDA and CDR2 SQIVND (reference sequence). The CDR3 DNA is TGTGCCAGTACACAGGGGGCCACTGAAGCTTTCTTT. Amino acids: CASTQGATEAFF. Full variable domain (missing parts from reference TRBV19 and TRBJ1-1): DGGITQSPKYLFRKEGQNVTLSCEQNLNHDAMYWYRQDPGQGLRLIYYSQIVNDFQKGDIAEGYSVSREKKESFPLTVTSAQKNPTAFYLCASTQGATEAFFGQGTRLTVV.